This TCR beta chain was retrieved from a study of Ad26.COV2.S vaccination and SARS-CoV-2 variants. The repertoire was sequenced with immunoSEQ multiplex PCR; TCRdb's copy has only in-frame clones and lacks some. The repertoire holds some 420,000 clones, with roughly 90% as singletons. Stated treatment: about 20 received Ad26.COV2.S at low or high dose, single or two shots; roughly 5 received placebo; per-sample allocation not given. Repertoires come from day 63 after the first vaccine or placebo injection. In Boston, the donor was an adult between 18-55 years of age. Findings and limits, study-wide: Recipients of either vaccine or placebo displayed similar breadth of non-spike TCRs. It was vaccine recipients, not placebo recipients, who had the higher spike-specific TCR breadth.

For this clone: What it binds is unknown. The sample carries other DNA sequences with the same CDR3.

This TCR derives from a person between 18 and 65 years old who received the Ad26.COV2.S COVID-19 vaccine or a placebo. The sample in question was peripheral blood, obtained in a trial of Ad26.COV2.S vaccine versus placebo.

The CDR3 is CASSLGLAGTDTQYF. The CDR3 nucleotides are TGTGCCAGCAGCTTAGGCCTAGCGGGGACAGATACGCAGTATTTT. V gene TRBV7-6 combines with J gene TRBJ2-3; 9 positions match TRBD2. CDR1 is SGHVS and CDR2 is FNYEAQ in the germline V gene. The ends lost 1 base at V and 3 bases at J; junction bases unmatched: 2. The CDR3 totals 15 residues.